This TCR beta chain appears in the sequencing data of a study of blood T cell repertoires in COVID-19 (TCRdb year 2020). Background on the whole study: Collaborator samples came from the United States, Italy and Spain and covered acute and convalescent phases of COVID-19. The dataset comprised deeply sampled blood TCRbeta repertoires from subjects exposed to, actively infected with, or recovered from COVID-19. HLA class I and class II types, where available, came from metadata supplied by the sample provider rather than from assay-based typing. The repertoires were released in a freely available public database meant as a resource for research on the immune response to SARS-CoV-2. A de-identified subject ID, COVID-19 status, age in years and sex were almost always included in the sample metadata. Samples were obtained from the ongoing ImmuneRACE study (first 160 participants) and from 1,000 to 1,500 subjects provided by 6 global collaborators. The prospective study material was composed of cDNA or gDNA derived from T cells, B-cell-depleted T cells, or PBMCs. Points the paper makes about the study in general: The quantity of clinical and demographic metadata differed by source and by participant and was supplied without curation.

TCRbeta CDR3 regions were amplified from genomic DNA using the immunoSEQ Assay, a bias-controlled multiplex PCR. The study's processing was this. Nucleated cell counts per sample were estimated from amplification of reference gene primers within the assay. Sequence reads were collapsed and filtered to measure the absolute abundance of every unique TCRbeta CDR3 rearrangement. For each sample, productive Simpson clonality was calculated by taking the square root of Simpson's diversity index across productive rearrangements. Imported from immuneACCESS, the table was reduced by TCRdb to in-frame sequences with V and J called. These copies leave out some clones; in studies compared against another copy, an unresolved V gene accounts for under half, and the cause of the remainder is not known. V and J calls and clone size are as listed in that table; D and trimming were resolved from the DNA. The sample table holds fewer than 300,000 clones, of which more than 85% were seen once. The ten largest clones add up to around 2.2% of the sample.

Concerning this clone itself: This receptor's antigen is unknown. Base qualities are not recorded, but no much larger clone differs from it by a single base.

One collaborating source in Seattle enrolled patients while the patients were actively infected and followed the patients over time throughout the course of disease. Whole blood was collected in K2EDTA tubes by collaborating institutions according to the institutions' own protocols. Collaborator samples were shipped for TCRbeta analysis as frozen whole blood, isolated PBMCs, or DNA extracted from either sample type. The sequence derives from a woman aged 30 to 39 with COVID-19, enrolled during active disease. Sequencing was performed on peripheral blood.

The base sequence is TGCGCCAGCAGCTTGGGGACAGTTCCTGAAGCTTTCTTT. This encodes CASSLGTVPEAFF. This sequence uses TRBV5-1 and TRBJ1-1; a tentative D match to TRBD1 spans 6 bases. A distance of 9 bases separates the germline ends of V and J, which lose 0 bases and 6 bases respectively. The CDR3, from cysteine to phenylalanine, totals 13 residues. Here the CDR3 DNA is all that survives: 39 bases in frame from base 1. The CDR1 and CDR2 encoded by the germline V gene are SGHRS and YFSETQ.